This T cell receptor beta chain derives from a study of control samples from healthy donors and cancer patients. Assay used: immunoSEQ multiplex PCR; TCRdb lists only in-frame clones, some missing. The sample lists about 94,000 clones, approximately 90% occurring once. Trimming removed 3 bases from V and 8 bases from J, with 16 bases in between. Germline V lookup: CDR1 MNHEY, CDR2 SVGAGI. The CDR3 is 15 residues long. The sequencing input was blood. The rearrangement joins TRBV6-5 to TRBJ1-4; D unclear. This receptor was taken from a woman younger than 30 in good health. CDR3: CASSYRTHPGEKLFF. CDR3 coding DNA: TGTGCCAGCAGTTATAGAACACACCCGGGAGAAAAACTGTTTTTT.